The subject of this entry is one TCR beta chain. The data belong to a study of blood T cell repertoires in COVID-19. Germline loops: CDR1 SGHDT, CDR2 YYEEEE. V was clipped by 3 bases and J by 3 bases; unmatched bases: 5. CDR3 length: 14 residues. Per the original data handling: Amplification with reference gene primers provided the estimates of nucleated cell counts. Clones were sequenced by immunoSEQ multiplex PCR, and TCRdb holds only the in-frame ones, with some missing. That table supplies the V and J calls and clone size; D and trimming were determined from the DNA. The sample lists fewer than 300,000 clones, about 87% seen once, with 2% to 3% in the top ten.

This chain links TRBV5-6 with TRBJ1-2; 7 bases agree with TRBD1. Sequencing was carried out using peripheral blood. This receptor was obtained from a woman aged 45 to 65 with acute or convalescent COVID-19. The CDR3 region is CASSSRTGDYGYTF. The CDR3 DNA reads TGTGCCAGCAGCTCACGTACAGGGGACTATGGCTACACCTTC.